This T cell receptor (beta chain) was retrieved from a study of identical twins. Findings and caveats of the study: Models underpredicted monozygotic twin sharing of out-of-frame TCR alpha. Out-of-frame alpha sequences common to twins exhibited a surplus of low generation probability.

Germline CDR1 is SGHAT and CDR2 is FQDESV (reference sequence). The CDR3 is 18 residues long. The V segment lost 2 bases and the J segment 3 bases; nucleotides outside the gene matches: 13. Comment on this clonotype: Its antigen remains unidentified.

TCRdb reprocessed the 5' RACE reads via MiXCR and lists one record per CDR3 protein. The table includes about 330,000 distinct CDR3 sequences, 12% detected once. These data were also filed under a second study, of yellow fever vaccine responses in identical twins.

The TCR sequence derives from a woman younger than 30 in good health. The chain combines TRBV11-1 with TRBJ2-1; 7 positions match TRBD1. The sequenced material came from CD8+ T cells sorted from blood. The CDR3 sequence is CASSLTDRAFIFYNEQFF. The CDR3 DNA reads TGTGCCAGCAGCTTAACCGACAGGGCCTTTATTTTCTACAATGAGCAGTTCTTC.